The rows below give T cell receptor beta chains drawn from one sample of a study of siplizumab effects on memory and regulatory T cells. Libraries were prepared by immunoSEQ multiplex PCR; TCRdb keeps only in-frame clonotypes and omits some of them. The repertoire has some 100,000 clones, around 95% of them found once; the top ten carry 0.16%. Sequenced input: non-Treg CD4+ T cells sorted from blood. The receptors come from a human donor in good health. The CDR3 runs from the conserved cysteine through the conserved F or W. Each record gives: clone size, D gene, J gene, V gene, CDR3 DNA, CDR3 protein. A D gene is named only where the DNA matches it firmly. Size is omitted from some rows. Given values are once, few, many or a class for expanded clones.

>-|-|TRBJ1-5|TRBV28
TGTGCCAGCAGTCAAAGGGGCCAGCCCCAGCATTTT
CASSQRGQPQHF
>-|TRBD1|TRBJ1-2|TRBV6-5
TGTGCCAGCAGTTCCCAACAGGGGGCCAATGGCTACACCTTC
CASSSQQGANGYTF
>-|-|TRBJ1-4|TRBV4-3
TGCGCCAGCAGCCTTTCGGTCGGGGGAACTAATGAAAAACTGTTTTTT
CASSLSVGGTNEKLFF
>-|-|TRBJ2-3|TRBV5-1
TGCGCCAGCAGCCTAAGTACGGGGCGCACAGATACGCAGTATTTT
CASSLSTGRTDTQYF
>-|TRBD2|TRBJ2-1|TRBV9
TGTGCCAGCAGTCGAACTAGCGGGAGTTCCTACAATGAGCAGTTCTTC
CASSRTSGSSYNEQFF
>once|-|TRBJ1-2|TRBV7-2
TGTGCCAGCAGCTTAGCCACAACAGGAGGCTATGGCTACACCTTC
CASSLATTGGYGYTF
>-|-|TRBJ2-5|TRBV11-3
TGTGCCAGCAGCTTCGCCGGAGAGGGAGAGACCCAGTACTTC
CASSFAGEGETQYF
>-|-|TRBJ2-3|TRBV7-9
TGTGCCAGCAGCGTCTCTAGGGCCACAGATACGCAGTATTTT
CASSVSRATDTQYF
>-|TRBD1|TRBJ2-5|TRBV15
TGTGCCACCAGCAGAATGGACAGGGGACGGTACCAAGAGACCCAGTACTTC
CATSRMDRGRYQETQYF
>-|TRBD1|TRBJ1-2|TRBV7-2
TGTGCCAGCAGCTTATCCACCGCGACAGGGGGCTTTGGCTACACCTTC
CASSLSTATGGFGYTF
>-|-|TRBJ2-3|TRBV11-3
TGTGCCAGCAGCCTGACTAGTCTCCCAGATACGCAGTATTTT
CASSLTSLPDTQYF
>-|TRBD1|TRBJ1-2|TRBV28
TGTGCCAGCAGTTACTTAAACCCGGGACAGGGAGGATATGGCTACACCTTC
CASSYLNPGQGGYGYTF
>-|TRBD1|TRBJ2-7|TRBV7-3
TGTGCCAGCAGCTCCCAGGGACAGGACGAGCAGTACTTC
CASSSQGQDEQYF
>once|TRBD1|TRBJ1-1|TRBV12-5
TGTGCTAGTGGTTCTCCGACAGGGGGAACGAACACTGAAGCTTTCTTT
CASGSPTGGTNTEAFF
>once|-|TRBJ2-7|TRBV7-2
TGTGCCAGCAGCCTTCGACCGGTTCAGGGCTACGAGCAGTACTTC
CASSLRPVQGYEQYF
>-|-|TRBJ1-1|TRBV19
TGTGCCAGTAGTATTAGAAGAAACACTGAAGCTTTCTTT
CASSIRRNTEAFF
>-|-|TRBJ1-1|TRBV20-1
TGCAGTGCCCCCTCCGGCACTGAAGCTTTCTTT
CSAPSGTEAFF
>-|-|TRBJ1-1|TRBV18
TGTGCCAGCTCACCCCTTGGAGGGGACTTGAGAGCTGAAGCTTTCTTT
CASSPLGGDLRAEAFF
>-|TRBD1|TRBJ1-3|TRBV4-2
TGTGCCAGCAGCCAAGATCGATGGACAGGGGACGGAAACACCATATATTTT
CASSQDRWTGDGNTIYF
>-|-|TRBJ2-7|TRBV30
TGTGCCTGGAGTCCAAGACAGGGCATGGGAGGATGGCAGTACTTC
CAWSPRQGMGGWQYF
>-|-|TRBJ2-1|TRBV19
TGTGCCAGTAGTATAGTGGGCGGGGGCGGCTCCTACAATGAGCAGTTCTTC
CASSIVGGGGSYNEQFF
>-|-|TRBJ2-1|TRBV19
TGTGCCAGTAGTATAGTGAGACAGGACCACAATGAGCAGTTCTTC
CASSIVRQDHNEQFF
>-|-|TRBJ1-5|TRBV30
TGTGCCTGGAGTGGGGGAGACAGAAATCAGCCCCAGCATTTT
CAWSGGDRNQPQHF
>-|-|TRBJ1-1|TRBV30
TGTGCCTGGAGTGGCGCAGGAGGGATAGGGAACACTGAAGCTTTCTTT
CAWSGAGGIGNTEAFF
>-|-|TRBJ2-2|TRBV19
TGTGCCAGTAGTGGGGAGACTAGATACACCGGGGAGCTGTTTTTT
CASSGETRYTGELFF
>-|-|TRBJ1-5|TRBV6-5
TGTGCCAGCAGTTACTCTTTCCAGGGAGGCAATCAGCCCCAGCATTTT
CASSYSFQGGNQPQHF
>-|-|TRBJ1-1|TRBV7-3
TGTGCCAGCAGCTTAACGAACGCCGTTGAAGCTTTCTTT
CASSLTNAVEAFF
>-|-|TRBJ1-2|TRBV30
TGTGCCTGGGCGGGGGGGGGCTACACCTTC
CAWAGGGYTF
>once|-|TRBJ2-7|TRBV11-2
TGTGCCAGCAGCCCGGAGGACAGAGGGTATTACGAGCAGTACTTC
CASSPEDRGYYEQYF
>-|-|TRBJ1-1|TRBV9
TGTGCCAGCAGCCCGGGGGGCTTTGGGAACACTGAAGCTTTCTTT
CASSPGGFGNTEAFF
>-|-|TRBJ2-2|TRBV11-2
TGTGCCAGCACCCGACAGAACACCGGGGAGCTGTTTTTT
CASTRQNTGELFF
>-|-|TRBJ2-7|TRBV28
TGTGCCAGCACCGGGACCGGCTACGAGCAGTACTTC
CASTGTGYEQYF
>-|TRBD2|TRBJ2-5|TRBV6-4
TGTGCCAGCAGTGACCGACTAGCGGGGGGGATACCTAGGTACTTC
CASSDRLAGGIPRYF
>-|-|TRBJ1-1|TRBV11-1
TGTGCCAGCAGCCCCAACAGATGGGGGAACACTGAAGCTTTCTTT
CASSPNRWGNTEAFF
>-|TRBD2|TRBJ2-6|TRBV28
TGTGCCAGCAGGCCCGGGGGGGCTGGGGCCAACGTCCTGACTTTC
CASRPGGAGANVLTF
>-|-|TRBJ2-3|TRBV18
TGTGCCAGCTCACCAGCAGACCTAGGGGGCACAGATACGCAGTATTTT
CASSPADLGGTDTQYF
>-|-|TRBJ1-2|TRBV30
TGTGCCTGGAGTGGATGGAGGTTCTATGGCTACACCTTC
CAWSGWRFYGYTF
>once|-|TRBJ2-2|TRBV12-5
TGTGCTAGTGGTTTGGTGCGTCAGCCGGGCACCGGGGAGCTGTTTTTT
CASGLVRQPGTGELFF
>-|TRBD1|TRBJ2-7|TRBV9
TGTGCCAGCAGCGTAGCTCCCCCCGGGACAGGCTCCTACGAGCAGTACTTC
CASSVAPPGTGSYEQYF
>-|TRBD2|TRBJ2-5|TRBV28
TGTGCCAGCAGTTTATCATTATTTCCTACTAGCGGGGAACAAGAGACCCAGTACTTC
CASSLSLFPTSGEQETQYF
>-|-|TRBJ2-7|TRBV6-5
TGTGCCAGCAGTTACTATGAGAACTCCTACGAGCAGTACTTC
CASSYYENSYEQYF
>-|TRBD1|TRBJ1-1|TRBV5-5
TGTGCCAGCAGCGTGACAGGGACCGCTTTCTTT
CASSVTGTAFF